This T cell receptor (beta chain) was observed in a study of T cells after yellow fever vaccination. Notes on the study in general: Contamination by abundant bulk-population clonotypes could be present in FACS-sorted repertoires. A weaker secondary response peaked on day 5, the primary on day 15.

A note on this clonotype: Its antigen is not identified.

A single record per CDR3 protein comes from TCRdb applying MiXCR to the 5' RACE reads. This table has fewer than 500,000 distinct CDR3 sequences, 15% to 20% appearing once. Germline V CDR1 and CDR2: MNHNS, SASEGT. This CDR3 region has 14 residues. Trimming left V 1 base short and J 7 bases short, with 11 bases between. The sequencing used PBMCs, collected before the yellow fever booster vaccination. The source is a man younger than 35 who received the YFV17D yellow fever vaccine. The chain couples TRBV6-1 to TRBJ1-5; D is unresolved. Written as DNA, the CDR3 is TGTGCCAGCAGTGAAGTTTCCGGGTTCCAGCCCCAGCATTTT. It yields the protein CASSEVSGFQPQHF.